Following are 27 T cell receptor beta chains from one sample sequenced in a study of cytomegalovirus exposure and HLA in healthy donors. Primers for the PCR totalled 60 Vbeta and 13 Jbeta. Clones were sequenced by immunoSEQ multiplex PCR, and TCRdb holds only the in-frame ones, with some missing. Of about 190,000 clones in the sample, roughly three quarters were seen once. Specimen: PBMCs. Every receptor here comes from a woman under 30 in good health and CMV-seronegative.

The chain uses TRBV29-1 and TRBJ2-7, with a tentative D call TRBD1 (6 bases). Germline V gene sequence: CDR1 SQVTM, CDR2 ANQGSEA. This CDR3 is 15 amino acids long. Between the trimmed V and J ends, which lost 3 bases and 4 bases, there was a span of 19 bases. The CDR3 loop is CSVDGGRGPSYEQYF. In DNA form, the CDR3 reads TGCAGCGTTGATGGGGGCAGGGGTCCTTCTTACGAGCAGTACTTC.

This clone occurred once. V gene TRBV4-2 combines with J gene TRBJ1-6, with D uncertain. This CDR3 contains 16 residues. In germline, CDR1 is LGHNA, CDR2 YNFKEQ. The V and J ends lost 0 bases and 0 bases respectively, with 6 bases between them. CDR3 nucleotides: TGTGCCAGCAGCCAAGAGAAGAGCTCCTATAATTCACCCCTCCACTTT. Protein: CASSQEKSSYNSPLHF.

A few counts support this clone. J is TRBJ1-1 and V is TRBV2, with 8 bases lining up with TRBD1. This CDR3 is built from 14 residues. Trimming removed 7 bases from V and 1 base from J; junction bases left unmatched: 5. From germline, CDR1 is SNHLY and CDR2 FYNNEI. Written as DNA, the CDR3 is TGTGCCAGCATGACAGGGGCCCGGAACACTGAAGCTTTCTTT. Amino acid sequence: CASMTGARNTEAFF.

The J gene is TRBJ1-1, the V gene TRBV9, with TRBD1 identical over 10 bases. The CDR3 runs to 16 residues. The germline V gene encodes CDR1 SGDLS and CDR2 YYNGEE. J was trimmed by 0 bases and V by 0 bases; bases with no gene match: 2. This CDR3 is CASSVGQGAMNTEAFF. CDR3 coding DNA: TGTGCCAGCAGCGTAGGACAGGGGGCAATGAACACTGAAGCTTTCTTT.

The chain couples TRBV6-1 to TRBJ2-7; TRBD2 agrees at 9 bases. Germline CDR1 reads MNHNS; CDR2 reads SASEGT. V trimming: 2 bases; J trimming: 2 bases; junction bases outside the gene matches: 4. This CDR3 has 15 residues. For the CDR3, the DNA is TGTGCCAGCAGTGAAAATAGCGGGAGTGCCTACGAGCAGTACTTC. This encodes CASSENSGSAYEQYF.

The genes are TRBV15 and TRBJ2-1; 10 bases fit TRBD1. The CDR3 is 14 residues long. The germline gives CDR1 LNHNV, CDR2 YYDKDF (reference sequence). With 4 bases clipped from V and 6 bases from J, the junction kept 3 bases outside the gene matches. The CDR3 spells CATSMGQGPNEQFF. Written as DNA, the CDR3 is TGTGCCACCAGCATGGGACAGGGGCCCAATGAGCAGTTCTTC.

V and J are TRBV2 and TRBJ2-1; 12 bases agree with TRBD2. Unmatched junction bases numbered 8, after V lost 4 bases and J lost 1 base. CDR3 length: 18 amino acids. The germline CDR1 and CDR2 sequences are SNHLY and FYNNEI. CDR3 residues: CASSGRASGGASYNEQFF. The CDR3 region has the DNA TGTGCCAGCAGTGGAAGGGCTAGCGGGGGGGCTTCCTACAATGAGCAGTTCTTC.

The chain joins TRBV5-4 to TRBJ2-5, with TRBD2 identical over 7 bases. Trimming at V came to 2 bases and at J to 2 bases, leaving 3 bases not matched to a gene. Germline CDR1 is SGHNT and CDR2 is YYREEE (reference sequence). The CDR3 is made up of 14 amino acids. The CDR3 DNA reads TGTGCCAGCAGCTTAGGACTAGAACAAGAGACCCAGTACTTC. Translating gives CASSLGLEQETQYF.

The V call is TRBV7-9, the J call TRBJ2-7, with 9 bases identical to TRBD1. The CDR3 contains 16 residues. Germline V gene data show CDR1 as SEHNR and CDR2 as FQNEAQ (reference sequence). V shed 2 bases, J shed 3 bases, and the junction held 8 bases outside the gene matches. The CDR3 nucleotides read TGTGCCAGCAGCTTATTCGGGACAGGGTCGGTCTACGAGCAGTACTTC. The encoded protein is CASSLFGTGSVYEQYF.

This sequence joins TRBV29-1 and TRBJ2-5, with TRBD2 identical over 10 bases. This CDR3 spans 13 amino acids. V lost 6 bases, J lost 5 bases, and 6 bases stayed unmatched. In germline, CDR1 is SQVTM, CDR2 ANQGSEA. CDR3 DNA sequence: TGCAGCGTCTACCTAGCGGGGGTCGAGACCCAGTACTTC. Translated, it gives CSVYLAGVETQYF.

The chain couples TRBV5-1 to TRBJ1-1, with D uncertain. Germline CDR1 SGHRS, CDR2 YFSETQ. Trimming took 4 bases from V and 5 from J, leaving 18 bases between them. The CDR3 has 15 amino acids. The CDR3 spells CASSLGSIESTEAFF. DNA for the CDR3: TGCGCCAGCAGCCTAGGATCAATAGAAAGTACTGAAGCTTTCTTT.

J is TRBJ2-7 and V is TRBV7-9, with 10 bases lining up with TRBD2. CDR3 length: 16 residues. The junction had 3 bases not matched to a gene; V was cut back by 1 base and J by 0 bases. Germline CDR1 and CDR2: SEHNR and FQNEAQ (reference sequence). The CDR3 loop reads CASSLDRTSGSYEQYF. CDR3 nucleotides: TGTGCCAGCAGCTTAGATAGGACTAGCGGCTCCTACGAGCAGTACTTC.

The V call is TRBV5-1, the J call TRBJ1-2; 9 nucleotides match TRBD1. J lost 7 bases, V lost 3 bases, and 4 bases had no gene match. From germline, CDR1 is SGHRS and CDR2 YFSETQ. This CDR3 spans 13 amino acids. The CDR3 DNA sequence: TGCGCCAGCAGCTCGGGACAGGGAGGTGGCTACACCTTC. This encodes CASSSGQGGGYTF.

The rearrangement joins TRBV29-1 to TRBJ2-3; D call uncertain. This CDR3 is built from 12 residues. The V gene lost 0 bases and the J gene lost 5 bases, with 6 bases spanning the gap. CDR1 SQVTM and CDR2 ANQGSEA come from the germline V gene. The CDR3 DNA reads TGCAGCGTTGAAGATCGCGAAGATACGCAGTATTTT. Translated, it gives CSVEDREDTQYF.

This clone has more than one count but fewer than ten. The gene calls are TRBV13 and TRBJ1-1, with a possible D match to TRBD1 (5 bases). The germline CDR1 and CDR2 sequences are PRHDT and FYEKMQ (reference sequence). V lost 5 bases, J lost 1 base, and 11 bases lay in between. The length of the CDR3 is 14 residues. Here the CDR3 reads CASSEQVGNTEAFF. CDR3 sequence (DNA): TGTGCCAGCAGCGAACAGGTGGGGAACACTGAAGCTTTCTTT.

About this clone: At one of its ends the junction is not consistent with the germline gene, which may arise from a read error. V gene TRBV9 combines with J gene TRBJ2-7; 7 bases align to TRBD1. From germline, CDR1 is SGDLS and CDR2 YYNGEE. This CDR3 has 16 amino acids. CDR3 DNA sequence: TGTGCCAGCAGCGTAGCAGATACAGGGGCAACCTACGGGCAGTACTTC. Amino acid sequence: CASSVADTGATYGQYF.

The chain is built from TRBV16 and TRBJ1-2, with D perhaps matching TRBD1 (6 bases). This CDR3 comprises 15 residues. The germline V gene encodes CDR1 KGHSY and CDR2 FQNENV. V lost 4 bases, J lost 1 base, and 13 bases lay in between. Here the CDR3 DNA reads TGTGCCAGCAGCCCTTCAACAGGGCGTAACTATGGCTACACCTTC. Its protein is CASSPSTGRNYGYTF.

The V and J genes are TRBV11-2 and TRBJ2-1; 12 bases map to TRBD2. The CDR3 consists of 18 residues. CDR1 is SGHAT and CDR2 is FQNNGV in the germline V gene. The V gene end was trimmed by 1 base and the J gene end by 8 bases; junction bases not matched to a gene: 12. The CDR3 loop is CASSLVSVASGGADEQFF. CDR3 sequence (DNA): TGTGCCAGCAGCTTAGTCTCTGTGGCTAGCGGGGGGGCCGATGAGCAGTTCTTC. Drawing the rest from reference TRBV11-2 and TRBJ2-1, the complete variable domain is EAGVAQSPRYKIIEKRQSVAFWCNPISGHATLYWYQQILGQGPKLLIQFQNNGVVDDSQLPKDRFSAERLKGVDSTLKIQPAKLEDSAVYLCASSLVSVASGGADEQFFGPGTRLTVL.

CDR3 in amino acids: CASSPTSGGNNEQFF. Written as DNA, the CDR3 is TGTGCCAGCAGCCCCACCAGCGGGGGAAACAATGAGCAGTTCTTC. The J gene is TRBJ2-1, the V gene TRBV5-4; 8 bases line up with TRBD2. Germline loops: CDR1 SGHNT, CDR2 YYREEE (reference sequence). This CDR3 region has 15 residues. With 4 bases clipped from V and 5 bases from J, the junction kept 8 bases outside the gene matches.

The chain uses TRBV28 and TRBJ2-7; TRBD1 agrees at 12 bases. The CDR3 covers 17 residues. From germline, CDR1 is MDHEN and CDR2 SYDVKM. V dropped 7 bases and J dropped 0; count of bases not matched to a gene: 10. This CDR3 is CASIATRGQGASYEQYF. CDR3 bases: TGTGCCAGCATCGCTACTCGGGGACAGGGGGCCTCCTACGAGCAGTACTTC. The full variable domain, in which reference TRBV28 and TRBJ2-7 provide the parts outside the CDR3, is DVKVTQSSRYLVKRTGEKVFLECVQDMDHENMFWYRQDPGLGLRLIYFSYDVKMKEKGDIPEGYSVSREKKERFSLILESASTNQTSMYLCASIATRGQGASYEQYFGPGTRLTVT.

V and J are TRBV18 and TRBJ1-1; TRBD1 is a possible D gene (5 bases). Trimming pared 2 bases from V and 4 bases from J, leaving 11 bases between. This CDR3 is built from 14 residues. Germline V CDR1 and CDR2: KGHSH, LQKENI. CDR3 DNA sequence: TGTGCCAGCTCACCAAGCCCCCAGGGCACTGAAGCTTTCTTT. Encoded protein: CASSPSPQGTEAFF. Full variable domain (remainder filled in from reference TRBV18 and TRBJ1-1): NAGVMQNPRHLVRRRGQEARLRCSPMKGHSHVYWYRQLPEEGLKFMVYLQKENIIDESGMPKERFSAEFPKEGPSILRIQQVVRGDSAAYFCASSPSPQGTEAFFGQGTRLTVV.

This chain joins TRBV6-1 and TRBJ2-2, with 9 bases fitting TRBD1. Germline V gene lookup returns CDR1 MNHNS and CDR2 SASEGT. The CDR3 is made up of 16 amino acids. With 2 bases clipped from V and 4 bases from J, the junction kept 5 bases outside the gene matches. In DNA form, the CDR3 reads TGTGCCAGCAGTGAATTGGGGACAGGGAGCACCGGGGAGCTGTTTTTT. Translating gives CASSELGTGSTGELFF.

The chain has TRBV30 and TRBJ1-4; a possible D gene is TRBD1 (5 bases). The CDR3 covers 15 residues. V lost 3 bases to trimming and J lost 5 bases, with 16 bases between them. Germline CDR1 and CDR2: GTSNPN and SVGIG (reference sequence). The chain's CDR3 is CAWSWGGRLNEKLFF. The CDR3 DNA is TGTGCCTGGAGCTGGGGGGGAAGGCTCAATGAAAAACTGTTTTTT.

In its sample, this clone was seen once. J is TRBJ1-1 and V is TRBV28; 8 bases agree with TRBD1. Germline V CDR1 and CDR2: MDHEN, SYDVKM. After removal of 6 bases from V and 7 bases from J, the junction contained 7 bases not matched to a gene. The CDR3 contains 13 residues. CDR3 DNA sequence: TGTGCCAGCAGCAGCAGGGGGCAAGGTGAAGCTTTCTTT. Translation: CASSSRGQGEAFF.

The rearrangement links TRBV5-1 to TRBJ2-3; D possibly corresponds to TRBD2 (5 bases). Trimming shortened V by 0 bases and J by 0 bases, and 8 bases separated the two germline ends. This CDR3 contains 15 residues. CDR1 is SGHRS, CDR2 YFSETQ, per germline. DNA of the CDR3: TGCGCCAGCAGCTTGGAAGCGGCTAGCACAGATACGCAGTATTTT. Translation: CASSLEAASTDTQYF.

V and J are TRBV28 and TRBJ2-1, with no clear D. Trimming pared 5 bases from V and 7 bases from J, leaving 12 bases between. From germline, CDR1 is MDHEN and CDR2 SYDVKM. CDR3 size: 13 residues. The CDR3 is CASSPPGRNEQFF. In DNA, the CDR3 is TGTGCCAGCAGTCCCCCAGGAAGGAATGAGCAGTTCTTC. Together with reference TRBV28 and TRBJ2-1, the CDR3 gives the full variable domain: DVKVTQSSRYLVKRTGEKVFLECVQDMDHENMFWYRQDPGLGLRLIYFSYDVKMKEKGDIPEGYSVSREKKERFSLILESASTNQTSMYLCASSPPGRNEQFFGPGTRLTVL.

The rearrangement links TRBV14 to TRBJ2-5; a possible D gene is TRBD1 (5 bases). Germline V gene data show CDR1 as SGHDN and CDR2 as FVKESK. The CDR3 length is 13 residues. Trimming stripped 2 bases from V and 3 bases from J, with 7 bases between. CDR3 bases: TGTGCCAGCAGCCAACCAGGGAAAGAGACCCAGTACTTC. It specifies CASSQPGKETQYF.